These 14 T cell receptor beta chains were sequenced from one sample in a study of human T cells and chemical hapten exposure (dated by TCRdb to the early 2020s). Per the publication, the time point label means: pre-sensitization, week 0. What this sample's treatment or condition label stands for: therapeutic diphenylcyclopropenone sensitization with weekly scalp DPC. The library was prepared using RACE. For sequencing, a NextSeq 500 was employed. The raw public data were reprocessed by TCRdb itself: fastp quality trimming at Q25, MiXCR clonotype calling, in-frame beta chains only. Identical CDR3 proteins give one entry, which carries the most common genes and DNA. Here the sample has tens of thousands of distinct CDR3 sequences; nearly 10% occur a single time. Of the sample, less than 4.5% falls within the top ten clones. The starting material was whole blood, obtained in connection with sensitization to the hapten diphenylcyclopropenone (DPC). The receptors come from a woman between 40 and 50 years old with alopecia areata. Some clones in this sample may be carry-over from other donors' samples.

This clonotype came up a few times. This chain joins TRBV10-3 and TRBJ1-3, with 7 bases aligning to TRBD1. This CDR3 is 12 amino acids long. V dropped 7 bases and J dropped 4; count of bases not matched to a gene: 1. Germline V CDR1 and CDR2: ENHRY, SYGVKD. This CDR3 reads CAITGGGNTIYF. The CDR3 DNA sequence: TGTGCCATCACAGGGGGAGGAAACACCATATATTTT.

This clonotype was counted at least ten times. The chain joins TRBV20-1 to TRBJ2-6; tentative D call: TRBD1 (5 bases). Germline V CDR1 and CDR2: DFQATT, SNEGSKA (reference sequence). V lost 0 bases and J lost 3, with 18 bases in between. The CDR3 sequence is 18 residues long. DNA for the CDR3: TGCAGTGCTAGAGATTCTCGTGACAGTCCTTATGGGGCCAACGTCCTGACTTTC. This gives the protein CSARDSRDSPYGANVLTF.

This clonotype was seen many times. The chain carries TRBV7-2 and TRBJ2-6; unclear D gene. Germline lookup yields CDR1 SGHTA and CDR2 FQGNSA. Between the trimmed V and J ends, which lost 5 bases and 0 bases, there was a span of 11 bases. The CDR3 spans 16 residues. The chain's CDR3 is CASSPDANSGANVLTF. The CDR3 bases are TGTGCCAGCAGCCCCGACGCGAACTCTGGGGCCAACGTCCTGACTTTC.

The gene calls are TRBV11-3 and TRBJ1-6; D uncertain. There are 13 residues in the CDR3. Germline V lookup: CDR1 SGHNT, CDR2 YENEEA. With 0 bases removed from V and 10 bases from J, the gap between germline ends came to 7 bases. The CDR3, as DNA: TGTGCCAGCAGCTTAGATCCTGGGTCACCCCTCCACTTT. Encoded protein: CASSLDPGSPLHF.

In its sample, this clonotype was seen many times. V and J are TRBV7-3 and TRBJ1-1; D unclear. Deletions cut 3 bases from V and 1 base from J, with 6 bases between. The CDR3 length is 13 residues. Germline CDR1 reads SGHTA; CDR2 reads FQGTGA. Written as DNA, the CDR3 is TGTGCCAGCAGCTTGACACCGAACACTGAAGCTTTCTTT. Residues: CASSLTPNTEAFF. The full variable domain, completed using reference TRBV7-3 and TRBJ1-1, is GAGVSQTPSNKVTEKGKYVELRCDPISGHTALYWYRQSLGQGPEFLIYFQGTGAADDSGLPNDRFFAVRPEGSVSTLKIQRTERGDSAVYLCASSLTPNTEAFFGQGTRLTVV.

This clonotype was counted at least ten times. The chain uses TRBV27 and TRBJ2-7, with TRBD2 matching over 8 bases. The CDR3 is made up of 16 amino acids. Germline V lookup: CDR1 MNHEY, CDR2 SMNVEV (reference sequence). V lost 5 bases and J lost 1; bases outside the gene matches: 10. CDR3 DNA: TGTGCCAGCAGTCCCGGGCGGCGCGGGGGGTCCTACGAGCAGTACTTC. Protein: CASSPGRRGGSYEQYF.

In this sample, this clonotype turned up many times. Here the CDR3 reads CASSSLQRGGTQETQYF. CDR3 nucleotide sequence: TGTGCCAGCAGCTCCCTCCAGCGGGGGGGGACCCAAGAGACCCAGTACTTC. V is TRBV11-2 and J is TRBJ2-5, with 10 bases fitting TRBD2. The CDR3 spans 17 residues. After removal of 4 bases from V and 1 base from J, the junction contained 9 bases not matched to a gene. CDR1 is SGHAT and CDR2 is FQNNGV in the germline V gene. Using reference TRBV11-2 and TRBJ2-5 for the parts outside the CDR3, the full variable domain is EAGVAQSPRYKIIEKRQSVAFWCNPISGHATLYWYQQILGQGPKLLIQFQNNGVVDDSQLPKDRFSAERLKGVDSTLKIQPAKLEDSAVYLCASSSLQRGGTQETQYFGPGTRLLVL.

This clonotype came up many times. This rearrangement joins TRBV3-1 to TRBJ2-1, with D perhaps matching TRBD1 or TRBD2 (6 bases each). V lost 2 bases and J lost 6, with 11 bases in between. Germline V lookup: CDR1 LGHDT, CDR2 YNNKEL (reference sequence). This CDR3 has 14 residues. For the CDR3, the DNA is TGTGCCAGCAGCCAAATGTGGGGGGCCAATGAGCAGTTCTTC. Encoded protein: CASSQMWGANEQFF.

The chain has TRBV6-5 and TRBJ2-3, with 7 bases matching TRBD1. CDR1 is MNHEY and CDR2 is SVGAGI in the germline V gene. The CDR3 is 15 amino acids. V lost 2 bases to trimming and J lost 5 bases; unmatched junction nucleotides: 7. This CDR3 is CASSYGLRGQDTQYF. DNA of the CDR3: TGTGCCAGCAGTTACGGCCTGAGGGGGCAAGATACGCAGTATTTT.

This clonotype was observed a handful of times. This chain connects TRBV2 to TRBJ2-2; unclear D gene. Germline CDR1 is SNHLY and CDR2 is FYNNEI. The CDR3 consists of 14 residues. The ends were cut back, 5 bases at V and 11 bases at J, with 18 bases in the middle. The chain's CDR3 is CASSPVEGSKELFF. For the CDR3, the DNA is TGTGCCAGCAGTCCAGTCGAAGGGTCTAAAGAGCTGTTTTTT. Variable domain in full (rest from reference TRBV2 and TRBJ2-2): EPEVTQTPSHQVTQMGQEVILRCVPISNHLYFYWYRQILGQKVEFLVSFYNNEISEKSEIFDDQFSVERPDGSNFTLKIRSTKLEDSAMYFCASSPVEGSKELFFGEGSRLTVL.

This clonotype was counted at least ten times. The V gene is TRBV7-9, the J gene TRBJ1-2, with a possible D match to TRBD1 (6 bases). Germline CDR1 is SEHNR and CDR2 is FQNEAQ (reference sequence). The CDR3 sequence is 11 residues long. Between the trimmed V and J ends, which lost 5 bases and 6 bases, there was a span of 7 bases. The CDR3 loop reads CASSNRDGYTF. The CDR3 nucleotides are TGTGCCAGCAGCAACAGGGATGGCTACACCTTC.

This clonotype was observed many times. This chain links TRBV6-5 with TRBJ1-2, with D possibly TRBD1 on 6 matching bases. CDR3 size: 13 residues. V lost 4 bases and J lost 8, with 14 bases in between. Germline V gene data show CDR1 as MNHEY and CDR2 as SVGAGI. CDR3 protein: CASSSTGPGGYTF. DNA of the CDR3: TGTGCCAGCAGTTCTACAGGGCCTGGAGGCTACACCTTC.

This clonotype appeared many times. The chain carries TRBV10-2 and TRBJ2-7; 8 positions agree with TRBD1. With V trimmed by 11 bases and J by 4 bases, 4 bases remained unmatched. This CDR3 contains 11 residues. Germline assignment: CDR1 WSHSY and CDR2 SAAADI. The CDR3 DNA reads as TGCGCCGCCAGGGGGCTATACGAGCAGTACTTC. Translation: CAARGLYEQYF.

At least ten counts were recorded for this clonotype. The chain couples TRBV11-1 to TRBJ2-1; the D gene is possibly TRBD1 (5 bases). Trimming removed 5 bases from V and 9 bases from J, with 11 bases in between. The CDR3 spans 12 residues. CDR1 SGHAT and CDR2 FQDESV come from the germline V gene (reference sequence). The CDR3 coding sequence is TGTGCCAGCAGCAAAGGGGTTGGTGAGCAGTTCTTC. It encodes CASSKGVGEQFF.